This note documents a single T cell receptor (beta chain) sequence. PCR was performed using 60 Vbeta and 13 Jbeta primers. TCRdb's copy holds only in-frame clones and misses some; the assay was immunoSEQ multiplex PCR. The profile shows 100,000 to 150,000 clones, 74% of them singletons. In germline, CDR1 is SGHNT, CDR2 YENEEA. The CDR3 spans 14 residues. V trimming: 5 bases; J trimming: 3 bases; junction bases outside the gene matches: 5. This sample is part of a study of cytomegalovirus exposure and HLA in healthy donors. The TCR comes from a male donor in good health and CMV-seronegative. Sequenced: PBMCs. V and J are TRBV11-3 and TRBJ2-7, with 9 bases that match TRBD1. The CDR3 loop reads CASSPRTGDYEQYF. The CDR3 DNA sequence: TGTGCCAGCAGCCCCCGGACAGGGGACTACGAGCAGTACTTC.